These 18 T cell receptor beta chains originate from one sample sequenced in a study of technical replicates of blood from four donors. Only in-frame clones appear in the TCRdb table, and some are missing; sequencing was by immunoSEQ multiplex PCR. The table has 55,000 to 80,000 clones, roughly 91% seen once; the top ten hold more than 4.5%. The specimen was PBMCs. Receptors originate from a human donor in good health. Some clones in this sample may be carry-over from other donors' samples.

As regards this clone: Other DNA sequences of this sample code for an identical CDR3. J is TRBJ1-1 and V is TRBV6-5, with D possibly matching TRBD1 (5 bases). There are 12 residues in the CDR3. Trimming removed 6 bases from V and 5 bases from J, with 10 bases in between. CDR1 MNHEY and CDR2 SVGAGI come from the germline V gene. The DNA for the CDR3 is TGTGCCAGCAGCCCCGGGGGGACTGAAGCTTTCTTT. This gives the protein CASSPGGTEAFF.

The V call is TRBV2, the J call TRBJ2-7; 9 bases are shared with TRBD2. CDR1 SNHLY and CDR2 FYNNEI come from the germline V gene. V shed 10 bases, J shed 2 bases, and the junction held 9 bases outside the gene matches. CDR3 length equals 14 residues. DNA of the CDR3: TGTGCCAACAGGTGGACTAGCGAGACCTACGAGCAGTACTTC. It yields the protein CANRWTSETYEQYF.

This clone turned up a few times. The chain is built from TRBV29-1 and TRBJ2-2; D gene uncertain. Germline V gene lookup returns CDR1 SQVTM and CDR2 ANQGSEA. V lost 6 bases, J lost 5 bases, and 7 bases lay in between. The CDR3 runs 11 residues. The DNA for the CDR3 is TGCAGCGTGAGCGAAACCGGGGAGCTGTTTTTT. It yields the protein CSVSETGELFF.

CDR3 region: CASSPRGWVPSEAFF. In nucleotides, the CDR3 is TGTGCCAGCAGCCCAAGGGGGTGGGTGCCCTCTGAAGCTTTCTTT. V usage is TRBV7-9 and J usage is TRBJ1-1; D might be TRBD1 (6 bases). This CDR3 is built from 15 residues. Germline V gives CDR1 SEHNR, CDR2 FQNEAQ (reference sequence). V gave up 5 bases and J gave up 6 bases, with 19 bases separating them.

The V and J genes are TRBV7-2 and TRBJ1-2; 8 bases are shared with TRBD1. The CDR3 contains 15 residues. Germline CDR1 SGHTA, CDR2 FQGNSA. Trimming removed 4 bases from V and 8 bases from J; junction bases left unmatched: 12. The CDR3 coding sequence is TGTGCCAGCAGCTCTCTTCAGGGGGCGCGATACGGCTACACCTTC. Its protein is CASSSLQGARYGYTF.

This chain uses TRBV7-3 with TRBJ2-2; no firm D call. Germline V CDR1 and CDR2: SGHTA, FQGTGA. CDR3 length: 14 residues. Trimming took 2 bases from V and 4 from J, leaving 8 bases between them. CDR3 coding DNA: TGTGCCAGCAGCTTAGGTTCGGTCACCGGGGAGCTGTTTTTT. Translation: CASSLGSVTGELFF.

The chain's CDR3 is CASSSTGTGEHEQYF. CDR3 DNA sequence: TGTGCCAGCAGTTCAACCGGGACAGGGGAACACGAGCAGTACTTC. The rearrangement links TRBV27 to TRBJ2-7; 10 positions agree with TRBD1. The trim removed 4 bases at V and 5 bases at J, leaving 8 bases unmatched. The CDR3 covers 15 residues. Germline CDR1 MNHEY, CDR2 SMNVEV (reference sequence).

This chain links TRBV7-3 with TRBJ1-6; D possibly corresponds to TRBD1 (6 bases). Germline CDR1 is SGHTA and CDR2 is FQGTGA. This CDR3 spans 15 amino acids. V was cut by 6 bases and J by 2 bases, with 11 bases left in between. CDR3 region: CASRRDNTYNSPLHF. The CDR3, as DNA: TGTGCCAGCAGACGGGACAACACCTATAATTCACCCCTCCACTTT. Supplemented by reference TRBV7-3 and TRBJ1-6, the full variable domain reads GAGVSQTPSNKVTEKGKYVELRCDPISGHTALYWYRQSLGQGPEFLIYFQGTGAADDSGLPNDRFFAVRPEGSVSTLKIQRTERGDSAVYLCASRRDNTYNSPLHFGNGTRLTVT.

The V gene is TRBV5-1, the J gene TRBJ2-1; 9 bases are shared with TRBD2. The ends lost 0 bases at V and 10 bases at J; junction bases unmatched: 5. This CDR3 is built from 14 residues. Germline CDR1 reads SGHRS; CDR2 reads YFSETQ. The CDR3 here is CASSLADSGREQFF. The DNA for the CDR3 is TGCGCCAGCAGCTTGGCCGATAGCGGGAGAGAGCAGTTCTTC.

This rearrangement joins TRBV7-9 to TRBJ2-7, with 9 bases identical to TRBD1. Germline assignment: CDR1 SEHNR and CDR2 FQNEAQ (reference sequence). V was clipped by 5 bases and J by 2 bases; unmatched bases: 10. This CDR3 contains 16 residues. Here the CDR3 reads CASSPPRDRATYEQYF. CDR3 nucleotides: TGTGCCAGCAGCCCCCCCCGGGACAGGGCAACCTACGAGCAGTACTTC.

This clone came up a few times. The J gene is TRBJ2-1, the V gene TRBV4-2; 12 positions match TRBD1. V lost 1 base and J lost 8; bases outside the gene matches: 9. There are 17 residues in the CDR3. CDR1 is LGHNA, CDR2 YNFKEQ, per germline. CDR3 sequence: CASSQGAPGQGADEQFF. In DNA form, the CDR3 reads TGTGCCAGCAGCCAAGGGGCACCGGGACAGGGGGCGGATGAGCAGTTCTTC.

The V and J genes are TRBV18 and TRBJ1-6, with D tentatively TRBD1 (5 bases). CDR1 and CDR2 (germline): KGHSH, LQKENI. V lost 3 bases to trimming and J lost 10 bases, with 13 bases between them. The CDR3 contains 14 residues. Here the CDR3 reads CASSPQGPESPLHF. DNA of the CDR3: TGTGCCAGCTCACCCCAGGGCCCGGAATCACCCCTCCACTTT.

In DNA form, the CDR3 reads TGTGCCAGCAGTTACTCCTACGGACAAAATACGCAGTATTTT. Its translation is CASSYSYGQNTQYF. V is TRBV6-5 and J is TRBJ2-3; a possible D gene is TRBD1 (5 bases). The CDR3 contains 14 residues. Deletions cut 0 bases from V and 7 bases from J, with 11 bases between. CDR1 is MNHEY, CDR2 SVGAGI, per germline.

V is TRBV6-6 and J is TRBJ2-5, with 7 bases that match TRBD2. Germline CDR1 MNHNY, CDR2 SVGAGI (reference sequence). CDR3 size: 14 residues. After removal of 3 bases from V and 4 bases from J, the junction contained 5 bases not matched to a gene. CDR3: CASSYGLVRETQYF. CDR3 coding DNA: TGTGCCAGCAGTTATGGACTAGTGAGAGAGACCCAGTACTTC.

V and J are TRBV4-2 and TRBJ2-2; D is undetermined. This CDR3 contains 16 residues. Trimming stripped 0 bases from V and 0 bases from J, with 8 bases between. Germline V gene data show CDR1 as LGHNA and CDR2 as YNFKEQ. CDR3 sequence (DNA): TGTGCCAGCAGCCAAGAGGCAGGATCGAACACCGGGGAGCTGTTTTTT. Amino acids: CASSQEAGSNTGELFF.

This clone was picked up one time. The rearrangement uses TRBV5-6 and TRBJ2-1, with a weak D call TRBD2 (5 bases). The CDR3 length is 15 residues. Germline CDR1 and CDR2: SGHDT and YYEEEE. Trimming cost V 3 bases and J 6 bases, with 16 bases left between them. The CDR3 loop is CASSSPLGEVNEQFF. As DNA, the CDR3 is TGTGCCAGCAGCTCCCCTCTGGGAGAGGTCAATGAGCAGTTCTTC.

The chain has TRBV18 and TRBJ1-1; TRBD1 matches 7 bases. Germline-derived CDR1 and CDR2 are KGHSH and LQKENI. The length of the CDR3 is 13 residues. After removal of 6 bases from V and 8 bases from J, the junction contained 9 bases not matched to a gene. DNA for the CDR3: TGTGCCAGCTCCCCCCAACCGGGACAGGAAGCTTTCTTT. Encoded protein: CASSPQPGQEAFF.

The gene calls are TRBV9 and TRBJ2-7; D gene ambiguous. This CDR3 is built from 14 residues. Between the trimmed V and J ends, which lost 0 bases and 6 bases, there was a span of 13 bases. Germline-derived CDR1 and CDR2 are SGDLS and YYNGEE. CDR3 sequence: CASSVASSGGEQYF. CDR3 DNA: TGTGCCAGCAGCGTAGCGTCTTCCGGCGGCGAGCAGTACTTC.